Sequencing of this T cell receptor (beta chain) was carried out in a study of T cell responses to AZD1222 COVID-19 vaccine. Study-level background: The analysis combined second doses at about 4 or about 12 weeks.

Points on this clone: Its antigen is not known.

Germline values: CDR1 SGDLS, CDR2 YYNGEE. V lost 0 bases and J 5 bases, leaving 12 bases between the germline ends. CDR3 length: 14 amino acids. General study points: White British people made up most donors, females outnumbered males, and clonal diversity was possibly underestimated. Reportedly, nearly half the spike-specific TCRs target unmutated variant regions. Baseline serostatus was positive in only a handful of AZD1222 recipients.

The method was immunoSEQ multiplex PCR; TCRdb's version includes in-frame clones alone and lacks a portion of them. The data show some 95,000 clones, approximately 86% seen once. This receptor was obtained from an adult in good health. The chain links TRBV9 to TRBJ2-7; D tentatively fits TRBD1 or TRBD2 (5 bases each). This material consisted of peripheral blood, taken on day 0 of AZD1222 vaccination. The CDR3 is CASSVGLGTHEQYF. CDR3 nucleotide sequence: TGTGCCAGCAGCGTAGGCCTGGGGACCCACGAGCAGTACTTC.